The 9 T cell receptor beta chains given below trace back to one sample, sequenced in a study of CD8 T cells in ankylosing spondylitis. TCRdb analysed the 5' RACE reads with MiXCR anew, one entry per CDR3 protein. The data contain some 120,000 distinct CDR3 sequences, around 7% of them singletons. The sample comprised blood, either unsorted or a sorted T cell fraction (not recorded which). Every receptor here comes from a male donor with ankylosing spondylitis or in good health (not recorded which).

In this sample, this clonotype turned up a few times. The gene calls are TRBV6-1 and TRBJ2-7; 9 bases agree with TRBD1. Germline V lookup: CDR1 MNHNS, CDR2 SASEGT. V dropped 7 bases and J dropped 2; count of bases not matched to a gene: 12. The CDR3 totals 16 residues. The CDR3 DNA is TGTGCCAGCACCTTCCAGGGACAGGGCTCTCCCTACGAGCAGTACTTC. It yields the protein CASTFQGQGSPYEQYF.

This clonotype turned up a few times. The V and J genes are TRBV7-3 and TRBJ2-2; D is unclear. V dropped 2 bases and J dropped 0 bases, with 7 bases sitting between them. Germline lookup yields CDR1 SGHTA and CDR2 FQGTGA. This CDR3 contains 15 residues. The CDR3 is CASSLAGANTGELFF. The CDR3 DNA follows: TGTGCCAGCAGCTTAGCCGGTGCGAACACCGGGGAGCTGTTTTTT. The entire variable domain, with the rest obtained from reference TRBV7-3 and TRBJ2-2, is as follows: GAGVSQTPSNKVTEKGKYVELRCDPISGHTALYWYRQSLGQGPEFLIYFQGTGAADDSGLPNDRFFAVRPEGSVSTLKIQRTERGDSAVYLCASSLAGANTGELFFGEGSRLTVL.

This sequence joins TRBV7-9 and TRBJ2-5, with D possibly TRBD1 on 6 matching bases. Trimming took off 1 base at V and 5 bases at J, with 14 bases between the two ends. The CDR3 is made up of 15 amino acids. Germline CDR1 reads SEHNR; CDR2 reads FQNEAQ (reference sequence). The CDR3 DNA reads TGTGCCAGCAGCTTAGGAAGGCAGGGGCAGGAGACCCAGTACTTC. Translating gives CASSLGRQGQETQYF. Combining the CDR3 with reference TRBV7-9 and TRBJ2-5 gives the whole variable domain DTGVSQNPRHKITKRGQNVTFRCDPISEHNRLYWYRQTLGQGPEFLTYFQNEAQLEKSRLLSDRFSAERPKGSFSTLEIQRTEQGDSAMYLCASSLGRQGQETQYFGPGTRLLVL.

At least ten counts were recorded for this clonotype. This rearrangement joins TRBV7-9 to TRBJ2-7; a weak D match, TRBD1 (5 bases). Deletions cut 3 bases from V and 6 bases from J, with 12 bases between. Germline CDR1 reads SEHNR; CDR2 reads FQNEAQ (reference sequence). The length of the CDR3 is 13 residues. Here the CDR3 reads CASSFSGAGEQYF. In nucleotides, the CDR3 is TGTGCCAGCAGCTTTAGTGGGGCCGGCGAGCAGTACTTC. The variable domain in full, with the rest retrieved from reference TRBV7-9 and TRBJ2-7, is DTGVSQNPRHKITKRGQNVTFRCDPISEHNRLYWYRQTLGQGPEFLTYFQNEAQLEKSRLLSDRFSAERPKGSFSTLEIQRTEQGDSAMYLCASSFSGAGEQYFGPGTRLTVT.

This clonotype was counted ten times or more. The V call is TRBV29-1, the J call TRBJ2-1; 7 bases line up with TRBD2. With V trimmed by 2 bases and J by 2 bases, 6 bases remained unmatched. Germline loops: CDR1 SQVTM, CDR2 ANQGSEA. This CDR3 has 15 residues. The CDR3 here is CSVEWSGTAYNEQFF. CDR3 DNA: TGCAGCGTTGAATGGAGCGGGACTGCCTACAATGAGCAGTTCTTC.

This clonotype was observed many times. The rearrangement uses TRBV5-1 and TRBJ2-1; the D is unclear. From germline, CDR1 is SGHRS and CDR2 YFSETQ. V lost 7 bases and J lost 8, with 10 bases in between. This CDR3 region has 11 residues. CDR3 sequence: CASSLEDEQFF. The CDR3, as DNA: TGCGCCAGCTCCCTTGAGGATGAGCAGTTCTTC.

The V gene is TRBV15, the J gene TRBJ2-7; D may correspond to TRBD1 or TRBD2 (5 bases each). Between the trimmed V and J ends, which lost 4 bases and 7 bases, there was a span of 17 bases. There are 14 residues in the CDR3. Germline V gene data show CDR1 as LNHNV and CDR2 as YYDKDF (reference sequence). The CDR3 bases are TGTGCCACCAGCAAAACTCGGGACCACGGTGAGCAGTACTTC. Translating it yields CATSKTRDHGEQYF. Full variable domain (outside the CDR3, taken from reference TRBV15 and TRBJ2-7): DAMVIQNPRYQVTQFGKPVTLSCSQTLNHNVMYWYQQKSSQAPKLLFHYYDKDFNNEADTPDNFQSRRPNTSFCFLDIRSPGLGDTAMYLCATSKTRDHGEQYFGPGTRLTVT.

This clonotype was found many times. CDR3 sequence: CASIKARGARVGVQPQHF. The DNA for the CDR3 is TGTGCCAGCATCAAAGCGCGGGGGGCGCGGGTCGGTGTGCAGCCCCAGCATTTT. This chain links TRBV27 with TRBJ1-5, with TRBD1 as a possible D gene (6 bases). V was cut by 7 bases and J by 7 bases, with 29 bases left in between. The CDR3 is 18 residues long. The germline gives CDR1 MNHEY, CDR2 SMNVEV (reference sequence).

This clonotype was observed many times. The J gene is TRBJ2-3, the V gene TRBV2; no reliable D call. The CDR3 runs 13 residues. Deletions cut 3 bases from V and 4 bases from J, with 8 bases between. Germline assignment: CDR1 SNHLY and CDR2 FYNNEI. CDR3 sequence (DNA): TGTGCCAGCAGTGATACTTGGGCAGATACGCAGTATTTT. This gives the protein CASSDTWADTQYF.